What follows is one T cell receptor beta chain and its context. Method: immunoSEQ multiplex PCR; TCRdb's copy keeps in-frame clones and lacks some. The sample lists tens of thousands of clones; around 90% were seen once. This sample is drawn from a study of T cell changes during pregnancy in multiple sclerosis. Germline lookup yields CDR1 SGHRS and CDR2 YFSETQ. V trimming: 6 bases; J trimming: 0 bases; junction bases outside the gene matches: 4. This CDR3 has 14 amino acids. This chain joins TRBV5-1 and TRBJ2-7; TRBD2 matches at 9 bases. The source is a female donor with multiple sclerosis, enrolled in a pregnancy study. Sample: peripheral blood, taken after pregnancy. CDR3 region: CASTSTSGSYEQYF. DNA of the CDR3: TGCGCCAGCACCTCGACTAGCGGCTCCTACGAGCAGTACTTC.